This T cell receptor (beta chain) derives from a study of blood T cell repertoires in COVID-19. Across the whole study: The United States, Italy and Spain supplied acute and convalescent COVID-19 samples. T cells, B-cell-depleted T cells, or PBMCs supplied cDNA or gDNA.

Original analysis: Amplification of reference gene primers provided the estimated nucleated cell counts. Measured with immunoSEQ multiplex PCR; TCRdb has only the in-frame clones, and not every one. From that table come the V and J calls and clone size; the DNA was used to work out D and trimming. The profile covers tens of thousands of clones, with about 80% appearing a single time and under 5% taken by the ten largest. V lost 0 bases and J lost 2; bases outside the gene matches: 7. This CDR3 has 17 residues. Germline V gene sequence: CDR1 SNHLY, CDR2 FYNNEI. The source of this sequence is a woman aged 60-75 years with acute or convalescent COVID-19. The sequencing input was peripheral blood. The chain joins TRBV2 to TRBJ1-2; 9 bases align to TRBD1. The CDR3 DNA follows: TGTGCCAGCAGTGAAGCAAGAGGACAGGGGAAGAACTATGGCTACACCTTC. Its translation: CASSEARGQGKNYGYTF.